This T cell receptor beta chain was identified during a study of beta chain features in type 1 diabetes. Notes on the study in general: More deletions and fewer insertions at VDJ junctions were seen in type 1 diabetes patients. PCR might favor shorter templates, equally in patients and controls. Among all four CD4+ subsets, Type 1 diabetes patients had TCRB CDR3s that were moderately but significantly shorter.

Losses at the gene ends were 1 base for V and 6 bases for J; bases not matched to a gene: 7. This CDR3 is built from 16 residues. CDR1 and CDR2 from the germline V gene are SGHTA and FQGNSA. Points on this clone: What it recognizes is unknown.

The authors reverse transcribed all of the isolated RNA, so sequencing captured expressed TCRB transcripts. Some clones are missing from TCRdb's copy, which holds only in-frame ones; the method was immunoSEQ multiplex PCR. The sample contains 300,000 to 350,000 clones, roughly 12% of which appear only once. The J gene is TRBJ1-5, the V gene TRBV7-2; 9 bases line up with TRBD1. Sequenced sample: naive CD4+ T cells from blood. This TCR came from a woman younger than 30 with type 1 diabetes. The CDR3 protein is CASSLVGTGTGQPQHF. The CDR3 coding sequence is TGTGCCAGCAGCTTAGTCGGGACAGGGACGGGTCAGCCCCAGCATTTT.